This section outlines one T cell receptor (beta chain) sequence together with its context. Its antigen remains unidentified. CDR1 is ENHRY and CDR2 is SYGVKD in the germline V gene. The junction had 16 bases not matched to a gene; V was cut back by 5 bases and J by 7 bases. The CDR3 spans 17 residues. This sample stems from a study of T cell responses to AZD1222 COVID-19 vaccine. The study's findings and limits: It was only after the peak T cell response that any repertoires were sampled. A mostly white British donor set with more females was recruited, and clonal diversity was possibly underestimated. Spike as a whole was targeted by vaccine-associated CD4 TCRs, dominant at 160-218 and 743-854.

This table comes from immunoSEQ multiplex PCR, and its TCRdb copy is limited to in-frame clones, with some not included. Among about 78,000 clones listed, 75% to 95% were seen once. The V and J genes are TRBV10-3 and TRBJ1-5, with 8 bases fitting TRBD1. Specimen: peripheral blood, collected 28 days after the second AZD1222 dose. The TCR sequence derives from an adult who received the AZD1222 COVID-19 vaccine. In DNA, the CDR3 is TGTGCCATCAGTAACAGTGCCGGGACAGGTCAAGTACAGCCCCAGCATTTT. It codes for CAISNSAGTGQVQPQHF.